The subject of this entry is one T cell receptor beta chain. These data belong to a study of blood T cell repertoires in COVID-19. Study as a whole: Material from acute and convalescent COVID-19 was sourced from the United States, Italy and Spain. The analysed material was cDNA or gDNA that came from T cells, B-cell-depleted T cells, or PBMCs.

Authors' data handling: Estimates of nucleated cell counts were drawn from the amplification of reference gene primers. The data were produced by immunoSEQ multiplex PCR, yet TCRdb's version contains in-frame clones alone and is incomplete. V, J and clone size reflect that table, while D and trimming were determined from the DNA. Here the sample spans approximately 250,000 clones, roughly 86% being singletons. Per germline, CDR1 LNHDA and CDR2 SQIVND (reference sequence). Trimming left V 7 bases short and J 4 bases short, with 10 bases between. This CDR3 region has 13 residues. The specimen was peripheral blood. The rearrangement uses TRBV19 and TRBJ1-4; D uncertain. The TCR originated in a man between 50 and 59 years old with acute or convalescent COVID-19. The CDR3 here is CASTPLGNEKLFF. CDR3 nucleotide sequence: TGTGCCAGTACCCCTCTCGGTAATGAAAAACTGTTTTTT.